This TCR beta chain was documented in a study of post-analysis software for immune sequencing data (dated by TCRdb to 2014 to 2015). Background on the whole study: Disease courses on record covered relapsing-remitting, secondary progressive and progressive-relapsing multiple sclerosis, though some patients had no subtype annotation. A subset of samples was prepared in parallel using single-end sample barcoding, then pooled and co-amplified after Illumina adapter ligation. The patient repertoires were set against eleven to twelve previously published healthy control repertoires from donors whose ages ranged from roughly 6 to 27 years.

Libraries were made using PCR. Sequencing was performed on an Illumina HiSeq 2500. Unique molecular identifiers were incorporated into TCR beta cDNA libraries to reduce PCR and sequencing biases. Every 1 to 10 million input T cells yielded approximately 500,000 cDNA molecules, meaning each molecule approximated one T cell. The patient libraries were prepared and sequenced using the same protocol as the earlier healthy control dataset. Within a given batch, samples were prepared together, multiplexed and sequenced on the same HiSeq lane. The published analysis was carried out like this. Raw barcoded reads were processed with MIGEC, discarding single-read molecular identifier groups before consensus assembly and CDR3 extraction. Clonotype tables were post-analysed with VDJtools, normalizing diversity by down-sampling all datasets to the smallest sample size. To correct batch-related cross-sample contamination, repertoire overlap clustering matched CDR3 amino acid sequences but not nucleotide sequences. Through fastp at Q25 and MiXCR, TCRdb rebuilt clones from the public reads, retaining in-frame beta chains. Each CDR3 protein gets just one entry, which takes the most common genes and DNA from the rows behind it. Clone size and V and J calls follow TCRdb, not the original study. The sample yields 700,000 to 800,000 distinct CDR3 sequences; roughly 27% were counted once. More than 0.55% of the sample lies in the top ten.

This clonotype was counted a few times. It has no known antigen specificity. No much larger clonotype is one base removed from it; base qualities were not supplied. What the study reported, not specific to this receptor: Normalized Chao1 diversity was significantly lower in multiple sclerosis patients than controls, suggesting substantial peripheral T-cell clonal expansion. Patients showed significantly higher frequencies than controls for a handful of TRBV segments, among them TRBV5-6, TRBV5-1 and TRBV20-1. The multiple sclerosis patient group was slightly younger than the control group. When samples were clustered directly using the F measure, samples prepared in the same batch co-clustered strongly, which prompted a batch-effect correction.

The CDR3 numbers 16 residues from cysteine through phenylalanine. The DNA shown is the 48-base CDR3, in frame from base 1. CDR1 is given as ENHRY and CDR2 as SYGVKD, both from the germline V gene. The junction shows trimming of 4 bases on V and 8 bases on J, and the gene matches do not reach 14 bases of it. To demonstrate the VDJtools post-analysis software, TCR beta repertoires were profiled from the peripheral blood of 10 to 15 young patients with multiple sclerosis. The multiple sclerosis patients were children and adolescents ranging in age from about 6 to 16 years. Material: blood. In this chain, TRBV10-3 is recombined with TRBJ2-1, with TRBD2 matching 7 junction bases. The TCR originated in a girl aged 10-17 years with multiple sclerosis. The DNA reads as follows: TGTGCCATCAGTGCCGACGGGGTAGCGGGTAGTCATGAGCAGTTCTTC. Translated, it reads CAISADGVAGSHEQFF.